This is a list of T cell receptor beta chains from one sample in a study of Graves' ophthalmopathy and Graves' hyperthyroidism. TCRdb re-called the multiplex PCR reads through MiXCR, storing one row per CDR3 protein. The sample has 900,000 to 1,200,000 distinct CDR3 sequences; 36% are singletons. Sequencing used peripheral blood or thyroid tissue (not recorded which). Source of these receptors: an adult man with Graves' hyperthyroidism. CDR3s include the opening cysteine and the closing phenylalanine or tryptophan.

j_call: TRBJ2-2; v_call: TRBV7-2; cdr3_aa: CASSLPDSSTGELFF
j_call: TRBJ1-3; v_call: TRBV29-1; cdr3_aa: CSVEDYWGGSGNTIYF
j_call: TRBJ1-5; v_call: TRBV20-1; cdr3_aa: CSARDARGPQPQHF
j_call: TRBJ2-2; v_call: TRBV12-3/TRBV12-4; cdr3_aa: CASERSQKTGELFF
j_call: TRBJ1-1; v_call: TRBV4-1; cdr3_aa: CASSHSGQGGAFF
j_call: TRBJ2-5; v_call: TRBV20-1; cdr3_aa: CSARGLAGGMETQYF
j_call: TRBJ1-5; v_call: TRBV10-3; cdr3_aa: CAISEDQSQPQHF
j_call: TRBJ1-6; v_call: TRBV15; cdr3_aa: CATTLQGQNSPLHF
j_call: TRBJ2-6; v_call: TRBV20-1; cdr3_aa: CSAGWTVAGSGANVLTF
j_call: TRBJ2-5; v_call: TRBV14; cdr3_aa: CASSRLAYQETQYF
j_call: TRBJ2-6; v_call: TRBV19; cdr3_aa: CASSSTKTDGANVLTF
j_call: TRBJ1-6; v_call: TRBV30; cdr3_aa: CAWNPPPGGGLERLHF
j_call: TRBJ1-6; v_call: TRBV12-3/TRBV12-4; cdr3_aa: CASSPLQGPPLHF
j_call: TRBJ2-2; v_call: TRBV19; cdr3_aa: CASSMGRAGSELFF
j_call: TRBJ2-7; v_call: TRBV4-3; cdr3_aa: CASSQDPLVSPYEQYF
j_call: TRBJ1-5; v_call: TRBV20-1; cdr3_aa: CSLDGTGTQPQHF
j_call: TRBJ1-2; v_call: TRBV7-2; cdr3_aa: CASSSGQGTYGYTF
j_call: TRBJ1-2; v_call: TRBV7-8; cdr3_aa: CASSLTNEYGYTF
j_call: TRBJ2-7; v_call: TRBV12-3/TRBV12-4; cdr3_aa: CASGTSGGASYEQYF
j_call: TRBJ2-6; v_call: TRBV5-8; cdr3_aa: CASSPVVRSGANVLTF
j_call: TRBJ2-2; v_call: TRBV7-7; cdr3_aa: CASSSQQGSGELFF
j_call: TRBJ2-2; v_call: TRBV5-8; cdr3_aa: CASSLDYGAGELFF
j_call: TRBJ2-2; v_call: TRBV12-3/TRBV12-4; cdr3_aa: CASSHDRSTGELFF
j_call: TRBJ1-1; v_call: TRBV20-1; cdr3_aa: CSARDTGGLEAFF
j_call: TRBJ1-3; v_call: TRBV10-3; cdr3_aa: CATRTGEISGNTIYF
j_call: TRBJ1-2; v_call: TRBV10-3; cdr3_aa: CASSYGGAANYGYTF
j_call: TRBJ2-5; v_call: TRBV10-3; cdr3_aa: CAISESRAGKGRRTQYF
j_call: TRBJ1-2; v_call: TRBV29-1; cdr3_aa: CRTIQNGYTF
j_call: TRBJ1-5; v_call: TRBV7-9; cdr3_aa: CASSSAGGNQPQHF
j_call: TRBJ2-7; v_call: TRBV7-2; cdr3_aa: CASSLDRPLSYEQYF
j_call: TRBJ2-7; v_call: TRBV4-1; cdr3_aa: CASSQSGPPLYEQYF
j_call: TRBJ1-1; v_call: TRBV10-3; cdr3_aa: CAIRKAGTENTEAFF
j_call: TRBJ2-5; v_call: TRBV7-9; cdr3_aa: CASSLGGMGNQPQYF
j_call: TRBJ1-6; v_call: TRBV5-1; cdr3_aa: CASSISGTEDSPLHF
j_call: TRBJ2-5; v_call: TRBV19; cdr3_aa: CASSIVELAGVQYF
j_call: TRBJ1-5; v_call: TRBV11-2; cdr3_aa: CACSTAGQPQHF
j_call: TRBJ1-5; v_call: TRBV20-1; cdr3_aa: CSAVTGRGGNQPQHF
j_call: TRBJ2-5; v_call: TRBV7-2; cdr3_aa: CASSSPGEDETQYF
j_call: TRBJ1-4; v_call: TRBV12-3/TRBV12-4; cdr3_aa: CASNGQGARGEKLFF